There are a few counts of the clone carrying this T cell receptor beta chain. Antigen unknown. Each CDR3 protein gets one entry after TCRdb re-called the 5' RACE reads with MiXCR. The sample has hundreds of thousands of distinct CDR3 sequences; roughly 15% are singletons. The data belong to a study of T-cell memory formation after mild COVID-19. Study-level points and caveats: Second-wave clones with a day 37 peak had unconfirmed SARS-CoV-2 specificity.

The source material was PBMCs or a T cell subset sorted from them (not recorded which). This receptor was identified in a man between 18 and 35 years old who had mild COVID-19 (a few samples of this study predate the infection). Cell type and time point are not known.

CDR3 nucleotide sequence: TGTGCCAGCAGCTTAGGTGGACTATCCGCCTACGAGCAGTACTTC. It translates to CASSLGGLSAYEQYF. V is TRBV7-2 and J is TRBJ2-7; a weak D match, TRBD2 (6 bases). Germline CDR1 and CDR2: SGHTA and FQGNSA. The ends were cut back, 1 base at V and 2 bases at J, with 12 bases in the middle. The length of the CDR3 is 15 residues.